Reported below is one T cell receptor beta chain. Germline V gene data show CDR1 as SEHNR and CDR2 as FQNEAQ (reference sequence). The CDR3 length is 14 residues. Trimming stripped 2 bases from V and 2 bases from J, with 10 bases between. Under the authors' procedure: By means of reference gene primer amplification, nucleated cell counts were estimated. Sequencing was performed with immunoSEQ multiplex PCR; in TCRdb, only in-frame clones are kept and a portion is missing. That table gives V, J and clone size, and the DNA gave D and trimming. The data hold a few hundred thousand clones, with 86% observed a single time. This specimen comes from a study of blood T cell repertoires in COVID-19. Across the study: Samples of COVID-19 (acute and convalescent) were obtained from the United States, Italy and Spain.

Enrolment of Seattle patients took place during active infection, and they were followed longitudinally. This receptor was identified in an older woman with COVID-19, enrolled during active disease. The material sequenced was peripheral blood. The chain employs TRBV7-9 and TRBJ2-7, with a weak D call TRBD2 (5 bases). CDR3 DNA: TGTGCCAGCAGCTTACTCGCCGGGGCCTACGAGCAGTACTTC. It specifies CASSLLAGAYEQYF. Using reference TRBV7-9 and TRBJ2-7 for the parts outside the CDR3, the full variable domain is DTGVSQNPRHKITKRGQNVTFRCDPISEHNRLYWYRQTLGQGPEFLTYFQNEAQLEKSRLLSDRFSAERPKGSFSTLEIQRTEQGDSAMYLCASSLLAGAYEQYFGPGTRLTVT.